This section outlines one T cell receptor (beta chain) sequence together with its context. What it binds is unknown. If no ophthalmopathy progression occurred within 18 months, Graves' hyperthyroidism was stable. Newly diagnosed patients aged 18 to 65 had hyperthyroidism of under 2 months' duration. Exclusion of a patient resulted from uncontrolled infection, other autoimmune disease, pregnancy or lactation. RNA transcripts served as the template for amplifying TCR beta CDR3 regions. TCR CDR3 underwent first-round RT-PCR with the HTBI primer set. MiXCR was run by TCRdb on the multiplex PCR reads, yielding one entry per CDR3 protein. The data show around 500,000 distinct CDR3 sequences, roughly an eighth seen once. This sample is part of a study of T cells in Graves' hyperthyroidism and ophthalmopathy. General study results and limits: Appearing also in blood were most of the thyroid clonotypes expanded above 0.001.

The source is a woman aged 18-29 years with Graves' hyperthyroidism. Material for sequencing was blood.

CDR3 sequence: CASSPRGPSGNSYEQYF. DNA for the CDR3: TGCGCCAGCAGCCCCAGAGGTCCTAGCGGGAACTCCTACGAGCAGTACTTC. The chain has TRBV5-1 and TRBJ2-7; 9 nucleotides match TRBD2. CDR1 SGHRS and CDR2 YFSETQ come from the germline V gene. This CDR3 has 17 amino acids. The V gene end was trimmed by 4 bases and the J gene end by 0 bases; junction bases not matched to a gene: 11.